This TCR beta chain was profiled in a study of graft-versus-host responses after intestinal transplantation. Whole-study context: As for transplant type, recipients had multivisceral, liver-intestinal, or isolated intestinal grafts. General study findings and limits: Allograft clonal ratios (graft-versus-host to host-versus-graft) were high in patients who had graft-donor T cell macrochimerism.

As regards this clone: Its antigen is undetermined.

Libraries were prepared by immunoSEQ multiplex PCR; TCRdb keeps only in-frame clonotypes and omits some of them. The table records roughly 92,000 clones, roughly 90% of them present only once. The input for sequencing was unstimulated CD4+ T cells sorted from spleen or lymph node cells, taken before intestinal transplant. The TCR comes from a human donor who received an intestinal transplant.

CDR3 DNA: TGTGCCAGCAGCGAACGGGGACAGGCCGTGGGCTACACCTTC. This gives the protein CASSERGQAVGYTF. The chain uses TRBV6-1 and TRBJ1-2; 8 bases align to TRBD1. The CDR3 is made up of 14 amino acids. Germline V gene data show CDR1 as MNHNS and CDR2 as SASEGT. V lost 6 bases, J lost 8 bases, and 11 bases stayed unmatched.